The rows below give T cell receptor beta chains drawn from one sample of a study of shared clonotypes between healthy human individuals. Sequencing used immunoSEQ multiplex PCR; TCRdb keeps in-frame clones, though not all of them. The sample yields approximately 740,000 clones, around 72% seen once. Specimen: memory CD4+ T cells sorted from blood. The receptors derive from a woman aged 30 to 39 in good health. The CDR3 runs from the conserved cysteine through the conserved F or W. Fields, in order: D gene, clone size, V gene, J gene, CDR3 protein, CDR3 DNA. A D gene is named only where the DNA matches it firmly. Rows may omit the clone size; those that give it use once, few, many or a size class.

D: .
size: .
V: TRBV29-1
J: TRBJ2-1
CDR3: CSVESITNEQFF
DNA: TGCAGCGTTGAGTCTATAACTAATGAGCAGTTCTTC

D: .
size: .
V: TRBV5-1
J: TRBJ1-4
CDR3: CASARATNEKLFF
DNA: TGCGCCAGTGCGCGGGCAACTAATGAAAAACTGTTTTTT

D: .
size: .
V: TRBV5-4
J: TRBJ2-7
CDR3: CASSLEGGDYEQYF
DNA: TGTGCCAGCAGCTTGGAAGGAGGGGACTACGAGCAGTACTTC

D: TRBD2
size: once
V: TRBV13
J: TRBJ2-5
CDR3: CASSLRLAGVSETQYF
DNA: TGTGCCAGCAGCTTACGGCTAGCGGGAGTTTCGGAGACCCAGTACTTC

D: .
size: .
V: TRBV15
J: TRBJ2-7
CDR3: CATSSGGAPPYEQYF
DNA: TGTGCCACCAGCAGTGGGGGGGCCCCTCCATACGAGCAGTACTTC

D: .
size: few
V: TRBV10-3
J: TRBJ2-5
CDR3: CAISRGSGQETQYF
DNA: TGTGCCATCTCCCGGGGTAGCGGACAAGAGACCCAGTACTTC

D: TRBD1
size: .
V: TRBV5-1
J: TRBJ2-1
CDR3: CASSWDSLSYNEQFF
DNA: TGCGCCAGCAGCTGGGACAGCCTCTCCTACAATGAGCAGTTCTTC

D: TRBD1
size: .
V: TRBV5-5
J: TRBJ2-7
CDR3: CASSWGQGNNEQYF
DNA: TGTGCCAGCAGCTGGGGACAGGGTAACAACGAGCAGTACTTC

D: TRBD1
size: .
V: TRBV19
J: TRBJ1-5
CDR3: CASRMGQGGNQPQHF
DNA: TGTGCCAGTAGGATGGGACAGGGGGGGAATCAGCCCCAGCATTTT

D: .
size: .
V: TRBV28
J: TRBJ1-3
CDR3: CASRPPAGIHTIYF
DNA: TGTGCCAGCAGACCCCCGGCAGGGATACACACCATATATTTT

D: .
size: few
V: TRBV28
J: TRBJ1-5
CDR3: CASSFARSGNQPQHF
DNA: TGTGCCAGCAGTTTTGCTCGCTCAGGCAATCAGCCCCAGCATTTT

D: .
size: .
V: TRBV29-1
J: TRBJ1-2
CDR3: CSVGAYDGYTF
DNA: TGCAGCGTTGGGGCATACGATGGCTACACCTTC

D: .
size: .
V: TRBV7-8
J: TRBJ1-4
CDR3: CASSLVSGITNEKLFF
DNA: TGTGCCAGCAGCTTAGTTTCAGGGATAACTAATGAAAAACTGTTTTTT